Reported below is one T cell receptor (beta chain). Its antigen is still unknown. No much larger clone exists at a distance of one base, and base qualities are not known. Each clonotype received, on average, approximately 9.9x coverage in deep resolution sequencing performed on a MiSeq, where the target depth lay between 1 in 1 million and 1 in 200,000 T cells. The immunoSEQ hsTCRB Kit was used to generate the TCR beta libraries. In the original analysis: Data were analyzed with ImmunoSEQ Data Assistant and ImmunoSEQ Analyzer, with V, D and J genes assigned per IMGT definitions. Clonality was computed as one minus normalized Shannon entropy of productive rearrangement frequencies, ranging from 0 to 1. Only overrepresented clonotypes making up at least 0.05% of each patient's repertoire were included in the public clonotype analysis. Repertoires from 10 to 15 age-matched healthy donors in immuneACCESS were used as clonality controls. This is the immuneACCESS table as TCRdb keeps it, with only in-frame sequences that have V and J called. A part of the clones is gone; compared with another copy, unresolved V genes explain less than half, and the rest is unexplained. V, J and clone size are those of that table, while D and trimming were read from the DNA. Counted in this sample were about 160,000 clones; around 84% of them appeared once. Of the sample, around 2% is held by the ten largest clones.

The time point label, as the study defines it: eleven to twelve months on ibrutinib. Roughly 1.9 micrograms of genomic DNA were extracted from cryopreserved PBMCs for TCR beta library preparation. Longitudinal blood samples from CLL patients on ibrutinib monotherapy were analyzed using high-throughput TCR beta sequencing. The patients took part in an open-label, single-center phase 2 trial of ibrutinib monotherapy. Between the V and J ends, shortened by 2 bases and 4 bases respectively, the junction contains 14 bases. As encoded in the germline V gene, CDR1 is SNHLY while CDR2 is FYNNEI. The CDR3 starts with the cysteine, ends with the phenylalanine, and has 15 residues. The retained sequence is limited to the CDR3, 45 bases, with the frame set at the first base. This entry belongs to a study of cytotoxic CD8 clonotypes in ibrutinib-treated CLL (dated by TCRdb to the early 2020s). Background on the whole study: The cohort had 11 to 12 relapsed/refractory and 15 treatment-naive patients; approximately 17 were IGHV unmutated. Cryopreserved peripheral blood mononuclear cells were collected at three points: before therapy, at response, and at either sustained remission or disease progression. On average, each sample had 255,043 productive templates and tens of thousands of productive rearrangements. Partial responses were observed in roughly 24 patients and complete responses in 2; after a median follow-up of 68 months, remission was maintained in 15 or so patients and progression was observed in some twelve. Samples at response were collected after a median of about 13 months of treatment, with a range of about 6 to 40 months. Every remission and progressive disease sample was obtained while ibrutinib was still being received by the patients. Of the roughly 86 participants in the trial, roughly 26 had longitudinal samples available.

Study-level results and caveats: Sampling times were not matched between sustained-remission and progressing patients, and lymph node repertoires were not studied. At ibrutinib response clonality went up, during sustained remission it held steady, and at progression it dropped back toward baseline. Public clonotypes were rare and either contracted or stayed stable during treatment, and the rise in clonality at ibrutinib response reflected the expansion of private clonotypes. At baseline, clonality was higher than in age-matched healthy donors and showed a strong correlation with circulating CD8+ T-cell counts.

Sequencing was performed on PBMCs, taken after 12 months of ibrutinib treatment. This sequence uses TRBV2 and TRBJ1-2, and the D gene may be TRBD1, 5 bases matching. The sequence was collected from a human donor with chronic lymphocytic leukemia. CDR3 region: CASSERQGIGYGYTF. The bases are TGTGCCAGCAGTGAACGGCAGGGAATTGGCTATGGCTACACCTTC. Joined to the reference TRBV2 and TRBJ1-2 proteins, this CDR3 gives the full variable domain: EPEVTQTPSHQVTQMGQEVILRCVPISNHLYFYWYRQILGQKVEFLVSFYNNEISEKSEIFDDQFSVERPDGSNFTLKIRSTKLEDSAMYFCASSERQGIGYGYTFGSGTRLTVV.